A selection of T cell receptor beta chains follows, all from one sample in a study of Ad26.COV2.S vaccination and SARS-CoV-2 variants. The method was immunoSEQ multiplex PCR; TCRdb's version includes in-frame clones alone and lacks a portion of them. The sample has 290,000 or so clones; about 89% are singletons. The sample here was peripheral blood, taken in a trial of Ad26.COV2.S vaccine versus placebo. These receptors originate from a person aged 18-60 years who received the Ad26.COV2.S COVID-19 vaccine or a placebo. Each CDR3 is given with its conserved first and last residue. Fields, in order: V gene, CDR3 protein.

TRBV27,CASGSSANGVLPQHF
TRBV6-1,CASSEAGGYYQPQHF
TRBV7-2,CASRSSTDGNYGYTF
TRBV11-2,CASSSPDRSSTDTQYF
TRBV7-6,CASSLFAGEQETQYF
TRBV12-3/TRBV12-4,CASSLRNTIYF
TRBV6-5,CASSDSGRLNTEAFF
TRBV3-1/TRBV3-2,CASSEGLAGDPFFGNEQFF
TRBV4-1,CASSQDGTGAVELFF
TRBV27,CASRSDRGLVGELFF
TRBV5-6,CASSPQISSGNTIYF
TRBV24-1,CATSDNRGHQPQHF
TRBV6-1,CASSEDRGYEQYF
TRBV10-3,CAISEGAGNTIYF
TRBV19,CASSSTGSDYGYTF
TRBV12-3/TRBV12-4,CASSPSRHNEQFF
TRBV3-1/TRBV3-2,CASSHRTGNQPQHF
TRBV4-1,CASSPLSGDDNEKLFF
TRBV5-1,CASRFREGLRNTQYF
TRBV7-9,CASSALQGREAFF
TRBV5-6,CASSLSGELFF
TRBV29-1,CSVTDRADTQYF
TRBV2,CASSAPGAGASYEQYF
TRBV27,CASTRGFGGSDEQYF
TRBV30,CAWSATGMSNQPQHF
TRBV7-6,CASSTWNNNEQFF
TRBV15,CATSRDLAGANYGYTF